This T cell receptor beta chain was observed in a study of blood T cell repertoires in COVID-19. On the study more broadly: The United States, Italy and Spain provided the acute and convalescent COVID-19 samples.

Per the authors' pipeline: How many nucleated cells were present was estimated from reference gene primer amplification. Data came from immunoSEQ multiplex PCR; TCRdb stores just in-frame clones and leaves some out. The V and J calls and clone size come from that table; D and trimming were worked out from the DNA. The table records approximately 300,000 clones, 80% to 90% of them present only once. The CDR3 contains 15 residues. Germline CDR1 and CDR2: SEHNR and FQNEAQ (reference sequence). Trimming stripped 7 bases from V and 6 bases from J, with 21 bases between. The clonotype comes from a man between 40 and 49 years old with acute or convalescent COVID-19. The chain has TRBV7-9 and TRBJ1-1, with D possibly being TRBD1 (6 bases). The material sequenced was peripheral blood. For the CDR3, the DNA is TGTGCCAGCACCCACCCCCCGCGGGGGGCGGCTGAAGCTTTCTTT. It specifies CASTHPPRGAAEAFF.